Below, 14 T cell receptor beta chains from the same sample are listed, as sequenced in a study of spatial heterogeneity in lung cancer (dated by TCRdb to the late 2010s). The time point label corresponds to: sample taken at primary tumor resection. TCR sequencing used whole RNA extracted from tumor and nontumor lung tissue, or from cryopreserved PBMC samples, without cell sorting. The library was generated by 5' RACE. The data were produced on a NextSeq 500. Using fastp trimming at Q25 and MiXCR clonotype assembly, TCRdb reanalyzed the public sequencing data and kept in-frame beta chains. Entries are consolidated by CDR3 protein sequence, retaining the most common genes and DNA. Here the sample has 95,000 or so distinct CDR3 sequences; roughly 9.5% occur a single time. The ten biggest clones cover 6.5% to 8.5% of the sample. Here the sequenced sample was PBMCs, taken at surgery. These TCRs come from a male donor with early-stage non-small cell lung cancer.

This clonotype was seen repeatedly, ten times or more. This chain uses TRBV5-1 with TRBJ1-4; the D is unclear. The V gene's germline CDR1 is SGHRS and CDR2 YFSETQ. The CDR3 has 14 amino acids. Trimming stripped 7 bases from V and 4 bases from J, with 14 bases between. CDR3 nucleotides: TGCGCCAGCCGCTATGGGGAGGATAATGAAAAACTGTTTTTT. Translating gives CASRYGEDNEKLFF.

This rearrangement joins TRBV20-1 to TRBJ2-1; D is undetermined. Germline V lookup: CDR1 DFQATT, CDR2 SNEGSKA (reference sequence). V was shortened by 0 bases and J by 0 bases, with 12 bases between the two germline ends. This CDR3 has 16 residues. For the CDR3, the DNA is TGCAGTGCTAGAGATCAACTCTCCAGCTCCTACAATGAGCAGTTCTTC. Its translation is CSARDQLSSSYNEQFF.

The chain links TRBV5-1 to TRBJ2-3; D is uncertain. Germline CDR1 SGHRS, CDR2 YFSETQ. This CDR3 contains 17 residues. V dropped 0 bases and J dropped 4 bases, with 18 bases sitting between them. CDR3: CASSLGLVGVGADTQYF. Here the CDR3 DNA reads TGCGCCAGCAGCTTGGGGCTAGTTGGCGTTGGGGCAGATACGCAGTATTTT.

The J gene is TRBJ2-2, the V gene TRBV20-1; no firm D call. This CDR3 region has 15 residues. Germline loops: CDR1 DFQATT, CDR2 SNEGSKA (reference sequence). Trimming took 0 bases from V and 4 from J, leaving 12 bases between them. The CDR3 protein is CSARDAGVGTGELFF. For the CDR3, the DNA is TGCAGTGCTAGAGATGCTGGGGTTGGCACCGGGGAGCTGTTTTTT.

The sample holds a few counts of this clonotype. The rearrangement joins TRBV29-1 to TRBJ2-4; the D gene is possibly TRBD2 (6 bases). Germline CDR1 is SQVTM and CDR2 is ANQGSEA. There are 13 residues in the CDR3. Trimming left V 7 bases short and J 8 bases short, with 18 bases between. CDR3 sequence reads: CSAALDSGDIQYF. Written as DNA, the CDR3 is TGCAGCGCCGCCTTGGACTCGGGGGACATTCAGTACTTC.

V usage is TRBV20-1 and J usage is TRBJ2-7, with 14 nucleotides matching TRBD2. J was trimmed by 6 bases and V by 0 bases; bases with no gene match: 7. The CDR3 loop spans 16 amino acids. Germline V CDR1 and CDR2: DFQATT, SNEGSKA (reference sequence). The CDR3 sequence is CSARDPTSGRVGEQYF. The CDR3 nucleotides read TGCAGTGCTAGAGACCCGACTAGCGGGAGGGTGGGCGAGCAGTACTTC.

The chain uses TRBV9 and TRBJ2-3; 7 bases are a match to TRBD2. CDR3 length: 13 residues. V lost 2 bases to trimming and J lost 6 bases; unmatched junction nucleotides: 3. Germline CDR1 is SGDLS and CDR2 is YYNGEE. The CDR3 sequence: CASSVAGGDTQYF. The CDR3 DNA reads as TGTGCCAGCAGCGTTGCCGGGGGGGATACGCAGTATTTT.

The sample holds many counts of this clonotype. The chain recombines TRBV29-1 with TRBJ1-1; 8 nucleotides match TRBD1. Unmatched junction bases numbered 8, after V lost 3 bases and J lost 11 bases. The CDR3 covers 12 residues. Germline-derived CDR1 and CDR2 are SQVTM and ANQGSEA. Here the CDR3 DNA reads TGCAGCGTTGACCTTGGACAGGGCCGGGCTTTCTTT. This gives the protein CSVDLGQGRAFF.

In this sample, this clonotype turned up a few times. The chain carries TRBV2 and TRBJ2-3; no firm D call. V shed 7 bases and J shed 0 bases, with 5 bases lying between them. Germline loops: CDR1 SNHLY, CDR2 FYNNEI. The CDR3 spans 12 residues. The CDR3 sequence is CASKSSTDTQYF. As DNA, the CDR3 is TGTGCCAGCAAGTCGAGCACAGATACGCAGTATTTT.

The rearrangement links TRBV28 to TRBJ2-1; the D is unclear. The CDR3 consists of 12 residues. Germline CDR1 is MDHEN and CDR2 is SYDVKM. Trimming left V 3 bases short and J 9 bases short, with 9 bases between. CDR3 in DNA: TGTGCCAGCAGTTTGAGAAATGGTGAGCAGTTCTTC. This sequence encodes CASSLRNGEQFF. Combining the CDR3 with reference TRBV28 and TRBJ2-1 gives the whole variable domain DVKVTQSSRYLVKRTGEKVFLECVQDMDHENMFWYRQDPGLGLRLIYFSYDVKMKEKGDIPEGYSVSREKKERFSLILESASTNQTSMYLCASSLRNGEQFFGPGTRLTVL.

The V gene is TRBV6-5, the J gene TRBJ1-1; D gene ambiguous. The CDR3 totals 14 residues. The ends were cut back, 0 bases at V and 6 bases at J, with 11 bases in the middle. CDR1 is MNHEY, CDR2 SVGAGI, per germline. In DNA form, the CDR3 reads TGTGCCAGCAGTTACTCGTTATCGATGCCTGAAGCTTTCTTT. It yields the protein CASSYSLSMPEAFF.

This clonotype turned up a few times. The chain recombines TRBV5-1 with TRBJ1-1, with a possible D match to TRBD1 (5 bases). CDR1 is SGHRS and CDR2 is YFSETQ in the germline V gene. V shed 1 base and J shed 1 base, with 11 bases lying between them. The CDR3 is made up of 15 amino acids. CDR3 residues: CASSLFGGSNTEAFF. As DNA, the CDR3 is TGCGCCAGCAGCTTGTTCGGGGGGTCGAACACTGAAGCTTTCTTT.

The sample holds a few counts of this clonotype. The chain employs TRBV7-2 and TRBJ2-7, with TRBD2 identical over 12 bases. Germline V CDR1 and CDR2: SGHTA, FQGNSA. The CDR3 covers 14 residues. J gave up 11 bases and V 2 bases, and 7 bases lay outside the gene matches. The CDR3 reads CASSLLLAGGPEYF. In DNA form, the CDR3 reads TGTGCCAGCAGCTTACTGCTAGCGGGAGGGCCGGAGTACTTC.

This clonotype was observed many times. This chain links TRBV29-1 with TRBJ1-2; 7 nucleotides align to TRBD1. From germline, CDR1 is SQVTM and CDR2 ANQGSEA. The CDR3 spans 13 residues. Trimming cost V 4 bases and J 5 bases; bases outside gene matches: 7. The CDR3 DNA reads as TGCAGCGTTGTCCCAGACAGGGAATATGGCTACACCTTC. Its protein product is CSVVPDREYGYTF.